Presented here are 8 T cell receptor beta chains from one specimen sequenced in a study of blood T cell repertoires in COVID-19. This table comes from immunoSEQ multiplex PCR, and its TCRdb copy is limited to in-frame clones, with some not included. The data hold a few hundred thousand clones, with more than 75% observed a single time. The sample taken for sequencing was PBMCs or T cells enriched from blood (not recorded which). Source of these receptors: a man aged 25-40 years with acute COVID-19.

V usage is TRBV10-3 and J usage is TRBJ1-1, with a possible D match to TRBD1 (6 bases). Trimming pared 7 bases from V and 4 bases from J, leaving 7 bases between. Germline values: CDR1 ENHRY, CDR2 SYGVKD. The CDR3 is 11 residues long. The CDR3 nucleotides are TGTGCCATCACACAGGGCACTGAAGCTTTCTTT. Amino acids: CAITQGTEAFF.

This chain links TRBV10-3 with TRBJ2-1; the match to TRBD2 covers 8 bases. V shed 3 bases, J shed 7 bases, and the junction held 2 bases outside the gene matches. The germline gives CDR1 ENHRY, CDR2 SYGVKD. The CDR3 has 13 amino acids. The CDR3 sequence: CAISEGTSNEQFF. The CDR3 nucleotides read TGTGCCATCAGTGAAGGGACTAGTAATGAGCAGTTCTTC.

The chain carries TRBV6-5 and TRBJ2-4, with D possibly being TRBD1 (5 bases). The germline V and J ends were trimmed by 6 bases and 8 bases, with 14 bases remaining between them. Germline V gene lookup returns CDR1 MNHEY and CDR2 SVGAGI. The CDR3 totals 13 residues. The CDR3 loop is CASRDPQQDIQYF. The CDR3 nucleotides read TGTGCCAGCAGAGACCCACAACAGGACATTCAGTACTTC.

Note on this clone: Within the sample, other DNA sequences also encode this same CDR3. The genes are TRBV9 and TRBJ2-7, with D possibly being TRBD1 (5 bases). Germline V CDR1 and CDR2: SGDLS, YYNGEE. This CDR3 comprises 14 residues. Deletions cut 0 bases from V and 3 bases from J, with 10 bases between. CDR3 sequence (DNA): TGTGCCAGCAGCGTAGGGCAGGGCGGCTACGAGCAGTACTTC. The encoded protein is CASSVGQGGYEQYF.

This sequence joins TRBV29-1 and TRBJ1-5; TRBD1 aligns across 9 bases. Germline assignment: CDR1 SQVTM and CDR2 ANQGSEA. Trimming at V came to 4 bases and at J to 0 bases, leaving 10 bases not matched to a gene. This CDR3 has 17 residues. The CDR3 spells CSVAGQGGGDSNQPQHF. CDR3 DNA sequence: TGCAGCGTTGCGGGACAGGGAGGGGGTGATAGCAATCAGCCCCAGCATTTT.

The rearrangement links TRBV19 to TRBJ1-4; D possibly corresponds to TRBD1 (5 bases). V lost 5 bases and J 5 bases, leaving 12 bases between the germline ends. The CDR3 length is 14 residues. CDR1 is LNHDA and CDR2 is SQIVND in the germline V gene (reference sequence). As DNA, the CDR3 is TGTGCCAGTAGTGTTATGAAGGGGAATGAAAAACTGTTTTTT. Amino acids: CASSVMKGNEKLFF.

This sequence joins TRBV19 and TRBJ1-1, with unresolved D. The CDR3 spans 11 residues. V lost 6 bases and J 8 bases, leaving 10 bases between the germline ends. Germline V gives CDR1 LNHDA, CDR2 SQIVND (reference sequence). The CDR3 here is CASSSMGEAFF. As DNA, the CDR3 is TGTGCCAGTAGCTCTATGGGCGAAGCTTTCTTT.

This chain's CDR3 is CASSEALTSGGANEQFF. CDR3 DNA: TGTGCCAGCAGTGAAGCGCTTACTAGCGGGGGGGCCAATGAGCAGTTCTTC. The chain combines TRBV2 with TRBJ2-1, with 13 nucleotides matching TRBD2. The CDR3 runs 17 residues. Germline loops: CDR1 SNHLY, CDR2 FYNNEI. V lost 0 bases and J lost 6; bases outside the gene matches: 5.